This paragraph reports one T cell receptor (beta chain). Its antigen is currently unknown. Germline CDR1 is SGHKS and CDR2 is YYEKEE (reference sequence). The CDR3 sequence is 17 residues long. V was clipped by 4 bases and J by 5 bases; unmatched bases: 8. The sample belongs to a study of OX40 agonist ivuxolimab in advanced cancers. Study information: Treatment received earlier with anti-PD-1, anti-PD-L1 or anti-CTLA-4 agents was allowed, and more than 30% had some.

Whole-study results and caveats: In the expanded peripheral T cells, antigen specificity was never determined.

Sequencing used immunoSEQ multiplex PCR; TCRdb keeps in-frame clones, though not all of them. The table shows tens of thousands of clones, with about 89% occurring only once. The chain combines TRBV5-5 with TRBJ2-2; 13 bases are shared with TRBD2. The sequencing here drew on CD4+ or CD8+ T cells sorted from blood, taken in a trial of the OX40 agonist ivuxolimab. The receptor was isolated from an adult with an advanced solid tumor such as melanoma, head and neck, liver or kidney cancer. The CDR3 region has the DNA TGTGCCAGCAGCATAGGACTAGCGGGAGCCGTAACCGGGGAGCTGTTTTTT. This encodes CASSIGLAGAVTGELFF.